This T cell receptor (beta chain) was retrieved from a study of blood T cell repertoires in COVID-19. At the level of the study: Material from acute and convalescent COVID-19 was sourced from the United States, Italy and Spain. From T cells, B-cell-depleted T cells, or PBMCs came the material, which was cDNA or gDNA.

Source study methods: Quantification of nucleated cells was approximated via reference gene primer amplification. Clones were read by immunoSEQ multiplex PCR, and TCRdb kept only the in-frame ones, dropping some. V and J calls and clone size are those listed in that table; D and trimming were worked out from the DNA. In the table there are about 140,000 clones, 65% to 90% of which are singletons. The sample taken for sequencing was peripheral blood. The TCR was taken from a man between 45 and 60 years old with acute or convalescent COVID-19.

The CDR3 protein is CASSKREVSSYEQYF. CDR3 bases: TGTGCCAGTAGTAAACGGGAGGTGAGCTCCTACGAGCAGTACTTC. The chain employs TRBV19 and TRBJ2-7; TRBD2 aligns across 7 bases. Unmatched junction bases numbered 6, after V lost 4 bases and J lost 0 bases. The CDR3 is 15 amino acids. In germline, CDR1 is LNHDA, CDR2 SQIVND (reference sequence).